This TCR beta chain appears in the sequencing data of a study of T cell repertoires in cytomegalovirus infection. Study in general: CMV epitopes in the study were HLA-C-restricted (recently identified) and HLA-B-restricted (well studied). From public TCR beta signatures came an indication of both CMV infection and matching HLA type.

Per germline, CDR1 LNHNV and CDR2 YYDKDF (reference sequence). The trim removed 7 bases at V and 9 bases at J, leaving 11 bases unmatched. The CDR3 is made up of 15 amino acids. Points on this clonotype: The antigen is not known.

From the reads, TCRdb called clonotypes with MiXCR, one entry per CDR3 protein. This table has approximately 110,000 distinct CDR3 sequences, over 25% appearing once. Here the sequenced sample was CD8+ T cells from cultured PBMCs, taken from culture after CMV antigen stimulation. The V call is TRBV15, the J call TRBJ2-1; 11 nucleotides agree with TRBD1. The receptor was isolated from a human donor in good health (CMV status not recorded). Some clones in this sample may be carry-over from other donors' samples. In DNA form, the CDR3 reads TGTGCCACCACCTCCGGGACAGGGGGTTTTTCTGAGCAGTTCTTC. It yields the protein CATTSGTGGFSEQFF. The complete variable domain, with remaining parts taken from reference TRBV15 and TRBJ2-1, reads DAMVIQNPRYQVTQFGKPVTLSCSQTLNHNVMYWYQQKSSQAPKLLFHYYDKDFNNEADTPDNFQSRRPNTSFCFLDIRSPGLGDTAMYLCATTSGTGGFSEQFFGPGTRLTVL.